Listed here are 2 T cell receptor beta chains from one sample, sequenced in a study of blood T cell repertoires in COVID-19. Libraries were prepared by immunoSEQ multiplex PCR; TCRdb keeps only in-frame clonotypes and omits some of them. The sample lists 20,000 to 30,000 clones; 85% to 95% were seen once. Material: peripheral blood. These receptors were obtained from a human donor in a cohort sampled during active COVID-19.

The chain is built from TRBV5-8 and TRBJ1-5; D is possibly TRBD1 (6 bases). CDR3 length: 16 residues. The germline gives CDR1 SGHTS, CDR2 YDEGEE. Trimming took off 4 bases at V and 7 bases at J, with 21 bases between the two ends. The CDR3 DNA reads TGTGCCAGCAGCCCGGGTCGGGGGGCATACGTCCAGCCCCAGCATTTT. Amino acid sequence: CASSPGRGAYVQPQHF.

This clone has a single count. The V and J genes are TRBV28 and TRBJ1-2, with a possible D match to TRBD1 (5 bases). V was pared by 5 bases and J by 3 bases, with 10 bases between. The CDR3 length is 13 residues. Germline V CDR1 and CDR2: MDHEN, SYDVKM. The DNA of the CDR3 is TGTGCCAGCAGTACAGGTCAATACTATGGCTACACCTTC. Translated: CASSTGQYYGYTF.